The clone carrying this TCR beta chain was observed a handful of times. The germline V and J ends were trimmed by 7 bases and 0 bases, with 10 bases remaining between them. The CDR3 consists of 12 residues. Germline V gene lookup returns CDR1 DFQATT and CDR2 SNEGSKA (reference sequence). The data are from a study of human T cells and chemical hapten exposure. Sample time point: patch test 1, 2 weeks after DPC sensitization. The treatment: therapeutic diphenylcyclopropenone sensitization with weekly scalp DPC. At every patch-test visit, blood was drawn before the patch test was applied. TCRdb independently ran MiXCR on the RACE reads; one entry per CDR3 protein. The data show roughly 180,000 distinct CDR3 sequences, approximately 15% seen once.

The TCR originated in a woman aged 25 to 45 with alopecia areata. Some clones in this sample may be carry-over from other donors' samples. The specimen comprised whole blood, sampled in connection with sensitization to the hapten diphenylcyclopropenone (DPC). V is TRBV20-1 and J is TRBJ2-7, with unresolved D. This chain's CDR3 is CSGTLSSYEQYF. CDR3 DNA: TGCAGTGGCACTTTGAGCTCCTACGAGCAGTACTTC.